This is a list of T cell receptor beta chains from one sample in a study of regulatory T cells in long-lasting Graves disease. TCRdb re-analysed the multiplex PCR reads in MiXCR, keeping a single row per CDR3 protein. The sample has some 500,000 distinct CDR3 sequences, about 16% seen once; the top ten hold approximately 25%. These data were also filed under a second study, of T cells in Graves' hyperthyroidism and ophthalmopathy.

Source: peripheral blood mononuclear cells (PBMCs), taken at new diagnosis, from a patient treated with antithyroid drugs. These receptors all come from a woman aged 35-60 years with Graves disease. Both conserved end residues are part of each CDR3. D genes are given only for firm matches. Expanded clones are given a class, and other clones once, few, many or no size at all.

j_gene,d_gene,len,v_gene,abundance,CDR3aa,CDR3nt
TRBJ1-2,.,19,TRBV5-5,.,CASSPPYKDPNRANYGYTF,TGTGCCAGCAGCCCCCCGTATAAGGACCCCAACCGGGCTAACTATGGCTACACCTTC
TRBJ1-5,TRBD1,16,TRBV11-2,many,CASSDNPRQGVRPQHF,TGTGCCAGCAGCGATAATCCGAGACAGGGGGTTCGGCCCCAGCATTTT
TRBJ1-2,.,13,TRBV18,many,CASSPTGKDGYTF,TGTGCCAGCTCACCAACAGGGAAGGATGGCTACACCTTC
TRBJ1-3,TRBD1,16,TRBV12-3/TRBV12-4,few,CASSERQGPPRNTIYF,TGTGCCAGCAGCGAGAGACAGGGGCCGCCCAGAAACACCATATATTTT
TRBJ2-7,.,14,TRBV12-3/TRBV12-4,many,CASSLQGEAYEQYF,TGTGCCAGCAGTTTGCAGGGGGAGGCCTACGAGCAGTACTTC
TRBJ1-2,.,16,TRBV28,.,CASSGDTPRRHYGYTF,TGTGCCAGCAGCGGAGACACACCCCGGCGGCACTATGGCTACACCTTC
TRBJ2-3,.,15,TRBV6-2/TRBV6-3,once,CASRSGTLSTDTQYF,TGTGCCAGCAGGTCCGGGACACTTAGCACAGATACGCAGTATTTT
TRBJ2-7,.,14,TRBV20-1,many,CSARDYRSLHEQYF,TGCAGTGCTAGAGATTACAGGTCCCTCCACGAGCAGTACTTC
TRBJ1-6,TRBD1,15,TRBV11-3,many,CASSPRTGNNSPLHF,TGTGCCAGCAGCCCAAGGACAGGGAATAATTCACCCCTCCACTTT
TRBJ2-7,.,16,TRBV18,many,CASSPGFRQGFYEQYF,TGTGCCAGCTCACCCGGCTTCAGGCAGGGCTTCTACGAGCAGTACTTC
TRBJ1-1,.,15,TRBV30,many,CAATAPGQENTEAFF,TGTGCCGCCACGGCACCGGGACAAGAAAACACTGAAGCTTTCTTT
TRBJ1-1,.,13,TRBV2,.,CASSNKVNTEAFF,TGTGCCAGCAGCAACAAAGTGAACACTGAAGCTTTCTTT
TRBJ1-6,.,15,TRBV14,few,CASSQGGGLSAPLHF,TGTGCCAGCAGCCAAGGGGGGGGGCTGTCGGCACCCCTCCACTTT
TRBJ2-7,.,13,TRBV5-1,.,CASSLGVSSEQYF,TGCGCCAGCAGCTTAGGGGTTTCGAGCGAGCAGTACTTC
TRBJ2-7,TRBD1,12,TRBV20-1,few,CSAGGQNYEQYF,TGCAGTGCTGGGGGACAGAACTACGAGCAGTACTTC
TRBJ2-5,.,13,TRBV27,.,CASRPSLSETQYF,TGTGCCAGCAGACCCTCCCTTAGTGAGACCCAGTACTTC
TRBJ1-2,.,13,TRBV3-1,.,CASSLTRDYGYTF,TGTGCCAGCAGCCTCACGAGAGACTATGGCTACACCTTC
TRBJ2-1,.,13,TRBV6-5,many,CASSYSKLNEQFF,TGTGCCAGCAGTTACTCGAAGCTCAATGAGCAGTTCTTC
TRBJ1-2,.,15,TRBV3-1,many,CASSQPGRGLRGYTF,TGTGCCAGCAGCCAACCAGGGAGAGGCTTACGCGGCTACACCTTC
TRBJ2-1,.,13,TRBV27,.,CASTGVGVNEQFF,TGTGCCAGCACCGGTGTGGGAGTAAATGAGCAGTTCTTC
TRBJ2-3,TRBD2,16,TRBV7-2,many,CASSLSGGVGTDTQYF,TGTGCCAGCAGCCTTAGCGGGGGGGTCGGCACAGATACGCAGTATTTT
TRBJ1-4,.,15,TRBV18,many,CASSPFDRADEKLFF,TGTGCCAGCTCACCCTTCGACAGAGCTGATGAAAAACTGTTTTTT
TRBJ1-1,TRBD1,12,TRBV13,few,CASTAGARGAFF,TGTGCCAGCACCGCTGGGGCCAGGGGGGCTTTCTTT
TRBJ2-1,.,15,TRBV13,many,CASSLPRQGIDEQFF,TGTGCCAGCAGCTTACCCCGTCAGGGTATCGATGAGCAGTTCTTC
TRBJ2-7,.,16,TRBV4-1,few,CASSRGREVSSYEQYF,TGCGCCAGCAGCCGCGGACGAGAGGTTAGCTCCTACGAGCAGTACTTC
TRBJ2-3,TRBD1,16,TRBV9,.,CASAIGSGGGTDTQYF,TGTGCCAGCGCAATAGGATCAGGGGGCGGCACAGATACGCAGTATTTT
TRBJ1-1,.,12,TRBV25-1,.,CASSDREAEAFF,TGTGCCAGCAGTGACAGGGAAGCTGAAGCTTTCTTT
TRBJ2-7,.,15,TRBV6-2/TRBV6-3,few,CASSYSILGAYEQYF,TGTGCCAGCAGTTACTCCATCCTCGGGGCCTACGAGCAGTACTTC
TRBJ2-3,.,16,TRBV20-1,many,CSARDRTRLNTDTQYF,TGCAGTGCTAGAGATCGGACAAGGCTAAACACAGATACGCAGTATTTT
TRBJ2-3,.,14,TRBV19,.,CASSNSGATDTQYF,TGTGCCAGTAGTAATTCGGGGGCTACAGATACGCAGTATTTT